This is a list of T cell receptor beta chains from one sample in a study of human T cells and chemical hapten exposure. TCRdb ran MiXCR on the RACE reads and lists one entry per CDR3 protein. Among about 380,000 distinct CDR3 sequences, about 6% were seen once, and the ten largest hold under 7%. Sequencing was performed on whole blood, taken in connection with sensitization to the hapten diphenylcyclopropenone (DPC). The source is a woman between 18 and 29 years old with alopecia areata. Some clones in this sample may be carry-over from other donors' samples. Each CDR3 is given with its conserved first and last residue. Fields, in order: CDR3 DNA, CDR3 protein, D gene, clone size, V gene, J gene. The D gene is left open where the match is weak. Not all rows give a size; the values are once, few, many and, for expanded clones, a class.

CDR3nt: TGTGCCAGCAGTTTAGGTGTGGGGTACAGTAACAATGAGCAGTTCTTC
CDR3aa: CASSLGVGYSNNEQFF
d_gene: NA
abundance: many
v_gene: TRBV27
j_gene: TRBJ2-1

CDR3nt: TGTGCCAGCAGCCGGACAGGGGGCGGAAACACCATATATTTT
CDR3aa: CASSRTGGGNTIYF
d_gene: TRBD1
abundance: few
v_gene: TRBV7-2
j_gene: TRBJ1-3

CDR3nt: TGTGCCAGCAGCCCCGGACTAGTTACAGATACGCAGTATTTT
CDR3aa: CASSPGLVTDTQYF
d_gene: TRBD2
abundance: NA
v_gene: TRBV5-4
j_gene: TRBJ2-3

CDR3nt: TGTGCCAGCAGCTTCGCGTGGGTCTCCTACGAGCAGTACTTC
CDR3aa: CASSFAWVSYEQYF
d_gene: NA
abundance: NA
v_gene: TRBV7-2
j_gene: TRBJ2-7

CDR3nt: TGTGCCAGCAGCCAAGAGTTCGGGGCTCCTTCCTACGAGCAGTACTTC
CDR3aa: CASSQEFGAPSYEQYF
d_gene: NA
abundance: NA
v_gene: TRBV3-1
j_gene: TRBJ2-7

CDR3nt: TGCAGCGTTGAACCGGTGAACACTGAAGCTTTCTTT
CDR3aa: CSVEPVNTEAFF
d_gene: NA
abundance: many
v_gene: TRBV29-1
j_gene: TRBJ1-1

CDR3nt: TGTGCCAGCAGCCCCAGACCGGGACTAGCAGGTTACAATGAGCAGTTCTTC
CDR3aa: CASSPRPGLAGYNEQFF
d_gene: TRBD2
abundance: many
v_gene: TRBV9
j_gene: TRBJ2-1

CDR3nt: TGCGCCAGCAGCCCTGGGCTAGCGGGGGTCCTAGCCAAAAACATTCAGTACTTC
CDR3aa: CASSPGLAGVLAKNIQYF
d_gene: TRBD2
abundance: NA
v_gene: TRBV4-1
j_gene: TRBJ2-4

CDR3nt: TGTGCCAGCAGCTTAAGACGGGAGAACGCTGAAGCTTTCTTT
CDR3aa: CASSLRRENAEAFF
d_gene: NA
abundance: few
v_gene: TRBV7-3
j_gene: TRBJ1-1

CDR3nt: TGTGCCAGCAGCGCCGGAGCGACAGGGGCGGGCACTGAAGCTTTCTTT
CDR3aa: CASSAGATGAGTEAFF
d_gene: TRBD1
abundance: few
v_gene: TRBV9
j_gene: TRBJ1-1

CDR3nt: TGTGCCAGCAGCTTAGTACAGGGAACGGATGGCTACACCTTC
CDR3aa: CASSLVQGTDGYTF
d_gene: NA
abundance: many
v_gene: TRBV7-9
j_gene: TRBJ1-2

CDR3nt: TGTGCCAGCAACGGTGATACGCAGTATTTT
CDR3aa: CASNGDTQYF
d_gene: NA
abundance: many
v_gene: TRBV7-2
j_gene: TRBJ2-3

CDR3nt: TGCGCCAGCAGCGTGGACCCCACGGGCTACACCTTC
CDR3aa: CASSVDPTGYTF
d_gene: NA
abundance: NA
v_gene: TRBV5-1
j_gene: TRBJ1-2

CDR3nt: TGTGCCAGCAGTTACTTGGCGGTGTCCGAGCAGTACTTC
CDR3aa: CASSYLAVSEQYF
d_gene: NA
abundance: NA
v_gene: TRBV6-2/TRBV6-3
j_gene: TRBJ2-7

CDR3nt: TGTGCCAGCAGTACAGGGGTTTTTAATTCACCCCTCCACTTT
CDR3aa: CASSTGVFNSPLHF
d_gene: TRBD1
abundance: many
v_gene: TRBV6-1
j_gene: TRBJ1-6

CDR3nt: TGCAGCGTTGAAGCTGCTCAGGGTTCCGATAATTCACCCCTCCACTTT
CDR3aa: CSVEAAQGSDNSPLHF
d_gene: NA
abundance: many
v_gene: TRBV29-1
j_gene: TRBJ1-6

CDR3nt: TGTGCCAGCAGCCAAGAGTATCGACTAGCGGGCCCCCTATATAGCACAGATACGCAGTATTTT
CDR3aa: CASSQEYRLAGPLYSTDTQYF
d_gene: TRBD2
abundance: NA
v_gene: TRBV4-2
j_gene: TRBJ2-3

CDR3nt: TGTGCCAGCAGTTTCGGGACAGGGGGCGAAGATACGCAGTATTTT
CDR3aa: CASSFGTGGEDTQYF
d_gene: TRBD1
abundance: few
v_gene: TRBV7-9
j_gene: TRBJ2-3

CDR3nt: TGTGCCAGCAGTTTGCAGCCGATAGGTACCGAGCAGTACTTC
CDR3aa: CASSLQPIGTEQYF
d_gene: NA
abundance: many
v_gene: TRBV12-3/TRBV12-4
j_gene: TRBJ2-7

CDR3nt: TGTGCCAGCAGTTCGAGGACAGGGAGGGGCGAGCAGTACTTC
CDR3aa: CASSSRTGRGEQYF
d_gene: NA
abundance: few
v_gene: TRBV6-6
j_gene: TRBJ2-7

CDR3nt: TGCGCCAGCAGCCAGAGACAGGGGGCAAAAGATACGCAGTATTTT
CDR3aa: CASSQRQGAKDTQYF
d_gene: TRBD1
abundance: many
v_gene: TRBV4-3
j_gene: TRBJ2-3

CDR3nt: TGTGCCAGCAGTTACTCCAGTTCTGGGACAGATACGCAGTATTTT
CDR3aa: CASSYSSSGTDTQYF
d_gene: NA
abundance: NA
v_gene: TRBV6-5
j_gene: TRBJ2-3

CDR3nt: TGTGCCAGCAGCTTAGTTTCCAGGGGTTCTGAGCAGTTCTTC
CDR3aa: CASSLVSRGSEQFF
d_gene: NA
abundance: NA
v_gene: TRBV7-3
j_gene: TRBJ2-1

CDR3nt: TGTGCCAGCAGCATGGACGGAAGCTATGGCTACACCTTC
CDR3aa: CASSMDGSYGYTF
d_gene: NA
abundance: many
v_gene: TRBV11-2
j_gene: TRBJ1-2

CDR3nt: TGTGCCAGCAGTTCACCGGGACAGGGGTCGCCCGAGCAGTACTTC
CDR3aa: CASSSPGQGSPEQYF
d_gene: TRBD1
abundance: NA
v_gene: TRBV27
j_gene: TRBJ2-7

CDR3nt: TGTGCCAGCAGTTACTCGATCGGGGGGTCGGGTGAGCAGTACTTC
CDR3aa: CASSYSIGGSGEQYF
d_gene: TRBD2
abundance: few
v_gene: TRBV6-5
j_gene: TRBJ2-7

CDR3nt: TGTGCCAGCAGCAGGTGGACTAGCGGGGGGCGAAATGAGCAGTTCTTC
CDR3aa: CASSRWTSGGRNEQFF
d_gene: TRBD2
abundance: many
v_gene: TRBV5-5
j_gene: TRBJ2-1

CDR3nt: TGTGCTAGCAGCCACGCCGACAGCTACGAGCAGTACTTC
CDR3aa: CASSHADSYEQYF
d_gene: NA
abundance: many
v_gene: TRBV7-7
j_gene: TRBJ2-7

CDR3nt: TGTGCCAGCAGTTTGGCGCAGGGGGTCACTGAAGCTTTCTTT
CDR3aa: CASSLAQGVTEAFF
d_gene: TRBD1
abundance: NA
v_gene: TRBV12-3/TRBV12-4
j_gene: TRBJ1-1

CDR3nt: TGTGCCAGCAGCGTAGAGGGCAGGGACCATGGCTACACCTTC
CDR3aa: CASSVEGRDHGYTF
d_gene: NA
abundance: NA
v_gene: TRBV9
j_gene: TRBJ1-2

CDR3nt: TGTGCCACCGGGACCCCTGTCACCGGGGAGCTGTTTTTT
CDR3aa: CATGTPVTGELFF
d_gene: NA
abundance: few
v_gene: TRBV24-1
j_gene: TRBJ2-2

CDR3nt: TGCAGTCCAAAGAGTCCCGCGGTAGGCACAGATACGCAGTATTTT
CDR3aa: CSPKSPAVGTDTQYF
d_gene: NA
abundance: few
v_gene: TRBV20-1
j_gene: TRBJ2-3

CDR3nt: TGTGCCAGCGGAGAGGTGGAGGGCCGAAGACCCGGGCCCGGGAATGAGCAGTTCTTC
CDR3aa: CASGEVEGRRPGPGNEQFF
d_gene: NA
abundance: NA
v_gene: TRBV7-6
j_gene: TRBJ2-1

CDR3nt: TGCGCCAGCAGCTTGTCAGGGCGACCAGAGACCCAGTACTTC
CDR3aa: CASSLSGRPETQYF
d_gene: NA
abundance: few
v_gene: TRBV5-1
j_gene: TRBJ2-5

CDR3nt: TGCGCCAGCAGGCCTTATACTTCGAACAGGGGGAGCTATGGCTACACCTTC
CDR3aa: CASRPYTSNRGSYGYTF
d_gene: TRBD1
abundance: few
v_gene: TRBV4-1
j_gene: TRBJ1-2

CDR3nt: TGTGCCAGCAGCTTAGGAGGAACTGGTCAGCCCCAGCATTTT
CDR3aa: CASSLGGTGQPQHF
d_gene: NA
abundance: many
v_gene: TRBV7-2
j_gene: TRBJ1-5

CDR3nt: TGTGCCAGCAGTTTAATCGAACAGGCGATAGACTCTGGGGCCAACGTCCTGACTTTC
CDR3aa: CASSLIEQAIDSGANVLTF
d_gene: NA
abundance: NA
v_gene: TRBV27
j_gene: TRBJ2-6

CDR3nt: TGCGCCAGCAGCTTGGGGACAGGGGGCGCAACTAATGAAAAACTGTTTTTT
CDR3aa: CASSLGTGGATNEKLFF
d_gene: TRBD1
abundance: many
v_gene: TRBV5-1
j_gene: TRBJ1-4

CDR3nt: TGTGCCAGCAGCTTAGTAATCTACGAGCAGTACTTC
CDR3aa: CASSLVIYEQYF
d_gene: NA
abundance: few
v_gene: TRBV7-2
j_gene: TRBJ2-7

CDR3nt: TGCGCCAGCAGCCAAGGTCAACGGGCAAGTATGAACACTGAAGCTTTCTTT
CDR3aa: CASSQGQRASMNTEAFF
d_gene: NA
abundance: many
v_gene: TRBV4-3
j_gene: TRBJ1-1

CDR3nt: TGTGCCAGCACTCATCTAGCGGGGGTATTGGAGCAGTTCTTC
CDR3aa: CASTHLAGVLEQFF
d_gene: TRBD2
abundance: NA
v_gene: TRBV6-5
j_gene: TRBJ2-1

CDR3nt: TGTGCCAGCAGCTTGACTGGTGGACCTTTAAACACCATATATTTT
CDR3aa: CASSLTGGPLNTIYF
d_gene: NA
abundance: many
v_gene: TRBV7-9
j_gene: TRBJ1-3

CDR3nt: TGCGCCAGCAGCCCTTCCCGCGGCACAGATACGCAGTATTTT
CDR3aa: CASSPSRGTDTQYF
d_gene: NA
abundance: many
v_gene: TRBV4-3
j_gene: TRBJ2-3

CDR3nt: TGCAGTGCTCACGACAGGTTCCGCACCGGGGAGCTGTTTTTT
CDR3aa: CSAHDRFRTGELFF
d_gene: NA
abundance: NA
v_gene: TRBV20-1
j_gene: TRBJ2-2

CDR3nt: TGTGCCAGCAGTTTGGCCAGAGGCAATCAGCCCCAGCATTTT
CDR3aa: CASSLARGNQPQHF
d_gene: NA
abundance: NA
v_gene: TRBV27
j_gene: TRBJ1-5

CDR3nt: TGCAGTGCTAGAGGCGGGACAGGGGGCAACTATGGCTACACCTTC
CDR3aa: CSARGGTGGNYGYTF
d_gene: TRBD1
abundance: NA
v_gene: TRBV20-1
j_gene: TRBJ1-2

CDR3nt: TGTGCCAGCAGACCGACCGAGAACACTGAAGCTTTCTTT
CDR3aa: CASRPTENTEAFF
d_gene: NA
abundance: many
v_gene: TRBV6-2/TRBV6-3
j_gene: TRBJ1-1

CDR3nt: TGTGCCAGCTCGATCAGCGGCGGGGGCCCGACAGATACGCAGTATTTT
CDR3aa: CASSISGGGPTDTQYF
d_gene: NA
abundance: many
v_gene: TRBV6-4
j_gene: TRBJ2-3